These T cell receptor beta chains were read from a single sample in a study of siplizumab effects on memory and regulatory T cells. The repertoire was sequenced with immunoSEQ multiplex PCR; TCRdb's copy has only in-frame clones and lacks some. Here the sample spans about 72,000 clones, 75% to 95% being singletons. The specimen was CD8+ T cells sorted from blood. The source of these receptors is a human donor in good health. The CDR3 runs from the conserved cysteine through the conserved F or W. The D gene is left open where the match is weak. Not every row has a clone size; where given, it reads once, few, many or a size class.

CDR3 length	J gene	clone size	D gene	V gene	CDR3 protein	CDR3 DNA
13	TRBJ1-5	few	TRBD1	TRBV27	CASGRQGNQPQHF	TGTGCCAGCGGCCGACAGGGGAATCAGCCCCAGCATTTT
15	TRBJ2-5	.	.	TRBV7-6	CASSLYGGFQETQYF	TGTGCCAGCAGCCTTTACGGGGGATTCCAAGAGACCCAGTACTTC
16	TRBJ2-7	.	TRBD2	TRBV6-1	CASSEGDIAGAYEQYF	TGTGCCAGCAGTGAAGGGGATATTGCGGGAGCCTACGAGCAGTACTTC
14	TRBJ2-5	.	.	TRBV5-5	CASSLQMGEETQYF	TGTGCCAGCAGCTTACAGATGGGAGAAGAGACCCAGTACTTC
16	TRBJ2-7	.	.	TRBV27	CASSLSSGYSTYEQYF	TGTGCCAGCAGTTTATCGAGTGGTTATTCGACCTACGAGCAGTACTTC
14	TRBJ2-1	.	.	TRBV9	CASSEDSSYNEQFF	TGTGCCAGCAGCGAGGACAGTTCCTACAATGAGCAGTTCTTC
15	TRBJ1-2	.	.	TRBV7-9	CASSLVGQLNYGYTF	TGTGCCAGCAGCTTAGTCGGACAGCTTAACTATGGCTACACCTTC
16	TRBJ1-3	once	.	TRBV2	CASSEARMGSGNTIYF	TGTGCCAGCAGTGAAGCAAGGATGGGCTCTGGAAACACCATATATTTT
14	TRBJ1-5	few	.	TRBV19	CATQGFESNQPQHF	TGTGCCACCCAGGGTTTTGAGAGCAATCAGCCCCAGCATTTT
16	TRBJ2-4	.	.	TRBV21-1	CASSKTPLRRGNIQYF	TGTGCCAGCAGCAAAACCCCCTTGCGTCGGGGAAACATTCAGTACTTC
12	TRBJ1-2	.	.	TRBV4-1	CASSQDRVRYTF	TGCGCCAGCAGCCAAGACAGGGTGCGCTACACCTTC
14	TRBJ2-1	.	.	TRBV7-9	CASSLAGEYNEQFF	TGTGCCAGCAGCTTAGCGGGGGAGTACAATGAGCAGTTCTTC
13	TRBJ2-4	.	.	TRBV7-2	CASRPTGSNIQYF	TGTGCCAGCAGACCAACCGGCAGCAACATTCAGTACTTC
16	TRBJ2-7	.	TRBD2	TRBV11-2	CASSLELAGASYEQYF	TGTGCCAGCAGCTTAGAACTAGCGGGGGCCTCCTACGAGCAGTACTTC
17	TRBJ2-2	.	.	TRBV4-1	CASSQDSAGPLLGELFF	TGCGCCAGCAGCCAAGATTCGGCGGGACCCCTTCTCGGGGAGCTGTTTTTT
16	TRBJ1-1	.	.	TRBV7-9	CASSSRSTTVNTEAFF	TGTGCCAGCAGCTCCCGAAGTACGACTGTGAACACTGAAGCTTTCTTT
16	TRBJ1-4	.	.	TRBV21-1	CASSKGGGEFDEKLFF	TGTGCCAGCAGCAAGGGAGGAGGAGAGTTTGATGAAAAACTGTTTTTT
11	TRBJ2-3	.	.	TRBV25-1	CASSQGDTQYF	TGTGCCAGCTCCCAGGGAGATACGCAGTATTTT
11	TRBJ2-1	.	.	TRBV19	CASSQANEQFF	TGTGCCAGTAGTCAGGCGAATGAGCAGTTCTTC
14	TRBJ2-1	.	.	TRBV12-5	CASLGGPGNNEQFF	TGTGCTAGTCTTGGAGGCCCGGGGAACAATGAGCAGTTCTTC
15	TRBJ2-5	.	TRBD1	TRBV28	CASSGTGAPTGTQYF	TGTGCCAGCAGTGGGACAGGGGCGCCAACGGGGACCCAGTACTTC
10	TRBJ1-1	.	TRBD1	TRBV20-1	CSAGQGKAFF	TGCAGTGCTGGACAGGGAAAAGCTTTCTTT
19	TRBJ1-4	.	.	TRBV14	CASSQDSWPGVSTNEKLFF	TGTGCCAGCAGCCAAGATTCATGGCCAGGAGTTTCAACTAATGAAAAACTGTTTTTT
14	TRBJ1-6	.	.	TRBV27	CASSLGGNRSPLHF	TGTGCCAGCAGTTTAGGGGGGAATCGTTCACCCCTCCACTTT
11	TRBJ2-7	.	.	TRBV19	CASGRSYEQYF	TGTGCCAGTGGTAGGTCCTACGAGCAGTACTTC
14	TRBJ2-7	.	TRBD1	TRBV27	CASSYGTGLYEQYF	TGTGCCAGCTCCTACGGGACAGGATTATACGAGCAGTACTTC
15	TRBJ2-3	.	TRBD2	TRBV2	CASSELAGVTDTQYF	TGTGCCAGCAGCGAACTAGCGGGAGTGACAGATACGCAGTATTTT
14	TRBJ1-1	.	TRBD1	TRBV5-4	CASSFTGQSVEAFF	TGTGCCAGCAGCTTTACGGGACAGAGTGTTGAAGCTTTCTTT
15	TRBJ1-3	medium-sized	TRBD1	TRBV7-3	CASSSSGGYGNTIYF	TGTGCCAGCAGCTCTTCAGGGGGCTATGGAAACACCATATATTTT
15	TRBJ2-1	.	.	TRBV9	CASSAHFPDTNEQFF	TGTGCCAGCAGCGCCCACTTTCCAGACACCAATGAGCAGTTCTTC
12	TRBJ2-7	.	.	TRBV29-1	CSVMAQTYEQYF	TGCAGCGTTATGGCACAAACCTACGAGCAGTACTTC
14	TRBJ2-5	.	TRBD1	TRBV19	CASSAWTGGETQYF	TGTGCCAGTAGTGCTTGGACAGGCGGAGAGACCCAGTACTTC
18	TRBJ2-6	.	.	TRBV27	CVRLRVCSPYSGANVLTF	TGTGTCCGTTTGAGGGTCTGCAGCCCGTACTCTGGGGCCAACGTCCTGACTTTC
13	TRBJ1-2	.	.	TRBV7-6	CASSPEMGYGYTF	TGTGCCAGCAGCCCAGAGATGGGATATGGCTACACCTTC
12	TRBJ2-7	.	.	TRBV29-1	CSAIDRPYEQYF	TGCAGCGCGATCGACAGGCCCTACGAGCAGTACTTC
12	TRBJ1-6	.	.	TRBV10-1	CASPPRDSPLHF	TGCGCCAGCCCCCCAAGGGATTCACCCCTCCACTTT
12	TRBJ1-1	.	.	TRBV15	CATRGMNTEAFF	TGTGCCACCAGGGGCATGAACACTGAAGCTTTCTTT
17	TRBJ2-2	.	.	TRBV4-1	CASSPTVQVGVGGELFF	TGCGCCAGCAGCCCGACGGTCCAGGTCGGCGTGGGCGGGGAGCTGTTTTTT
16	TRBJ1-2	.	TRBD1	TRBV4-1	CASSQVPGQRNYGYTF	TGCGCCAGCAGCCAAGTCCCGGGACAGAGAAATTATGGCTACACCTTC
14	TRBJ2-2	.	.	TRBV2	CASIGEINTGELFF	TGTGCCAGCATTGGGGAGATTAACACCGGGGAGCTGTTTTTT
14	TRBJ2-7	.	.	TRBV6-6	CASSYGLSSYEQYF	TGTGCCAGCAGTTACGGGCTTAGCTCCTACGAGCAGTACTTC
16	TRBJ2-3	.	.	TRBV4-1	CASSLLANVGTDTQYF	TGCGCCAGCAGCCTTCTAGCCAACGTCGGCACAGATACGCAGTATTTT